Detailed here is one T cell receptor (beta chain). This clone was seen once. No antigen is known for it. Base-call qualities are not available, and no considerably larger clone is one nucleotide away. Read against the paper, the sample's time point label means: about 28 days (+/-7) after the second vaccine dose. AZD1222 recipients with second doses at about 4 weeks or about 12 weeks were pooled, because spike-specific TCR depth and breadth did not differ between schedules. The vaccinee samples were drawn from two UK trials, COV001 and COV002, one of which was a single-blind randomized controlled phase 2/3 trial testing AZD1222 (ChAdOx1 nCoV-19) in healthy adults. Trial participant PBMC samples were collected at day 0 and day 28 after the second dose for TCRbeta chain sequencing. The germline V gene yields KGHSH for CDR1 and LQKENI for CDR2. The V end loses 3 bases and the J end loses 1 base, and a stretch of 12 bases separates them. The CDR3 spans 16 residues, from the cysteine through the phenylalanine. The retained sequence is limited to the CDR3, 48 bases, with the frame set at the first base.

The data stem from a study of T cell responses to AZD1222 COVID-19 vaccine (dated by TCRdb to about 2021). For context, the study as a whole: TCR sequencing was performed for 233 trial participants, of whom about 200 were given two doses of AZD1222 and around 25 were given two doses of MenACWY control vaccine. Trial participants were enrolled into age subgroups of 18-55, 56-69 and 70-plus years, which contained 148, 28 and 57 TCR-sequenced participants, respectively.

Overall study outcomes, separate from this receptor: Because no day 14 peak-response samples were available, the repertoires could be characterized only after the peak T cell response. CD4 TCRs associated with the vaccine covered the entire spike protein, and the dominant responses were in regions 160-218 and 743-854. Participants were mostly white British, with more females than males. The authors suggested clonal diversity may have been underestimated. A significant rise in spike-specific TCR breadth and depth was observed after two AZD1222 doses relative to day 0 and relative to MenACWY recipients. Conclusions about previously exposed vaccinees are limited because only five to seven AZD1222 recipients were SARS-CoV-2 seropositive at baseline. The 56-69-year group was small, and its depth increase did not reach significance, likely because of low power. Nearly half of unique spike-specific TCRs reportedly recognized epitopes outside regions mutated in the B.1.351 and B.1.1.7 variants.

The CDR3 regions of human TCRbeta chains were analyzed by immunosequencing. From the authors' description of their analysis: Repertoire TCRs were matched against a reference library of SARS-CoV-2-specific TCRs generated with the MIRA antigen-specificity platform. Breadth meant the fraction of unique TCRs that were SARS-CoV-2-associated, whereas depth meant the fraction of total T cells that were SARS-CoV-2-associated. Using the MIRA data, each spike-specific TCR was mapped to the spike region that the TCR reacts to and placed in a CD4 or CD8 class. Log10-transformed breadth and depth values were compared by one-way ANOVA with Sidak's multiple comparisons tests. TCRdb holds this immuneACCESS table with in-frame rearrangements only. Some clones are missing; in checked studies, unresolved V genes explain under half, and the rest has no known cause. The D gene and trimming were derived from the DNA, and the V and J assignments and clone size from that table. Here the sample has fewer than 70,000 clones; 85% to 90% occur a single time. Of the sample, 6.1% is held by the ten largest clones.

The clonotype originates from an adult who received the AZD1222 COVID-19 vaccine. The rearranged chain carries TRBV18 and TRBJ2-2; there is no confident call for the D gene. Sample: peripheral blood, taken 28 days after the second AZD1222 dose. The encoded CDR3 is CASSPQTLLNTGELFF. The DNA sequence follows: TGTGCCAGCTCACCCCAGACTCTCCTGAACACCGGGGAGCTGTTTTTT. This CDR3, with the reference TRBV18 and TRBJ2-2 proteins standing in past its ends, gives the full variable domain NAGVMQNPRHLVRRRGQEARLRCSPMKGHSHVYWYRQLPEEGLKFMVYLQKENIIDESGMPKERFSAEFPKEGPSILRIQQVVRGDSAAYFCASSPQTLLNTGELFFGEGSRLTVL.